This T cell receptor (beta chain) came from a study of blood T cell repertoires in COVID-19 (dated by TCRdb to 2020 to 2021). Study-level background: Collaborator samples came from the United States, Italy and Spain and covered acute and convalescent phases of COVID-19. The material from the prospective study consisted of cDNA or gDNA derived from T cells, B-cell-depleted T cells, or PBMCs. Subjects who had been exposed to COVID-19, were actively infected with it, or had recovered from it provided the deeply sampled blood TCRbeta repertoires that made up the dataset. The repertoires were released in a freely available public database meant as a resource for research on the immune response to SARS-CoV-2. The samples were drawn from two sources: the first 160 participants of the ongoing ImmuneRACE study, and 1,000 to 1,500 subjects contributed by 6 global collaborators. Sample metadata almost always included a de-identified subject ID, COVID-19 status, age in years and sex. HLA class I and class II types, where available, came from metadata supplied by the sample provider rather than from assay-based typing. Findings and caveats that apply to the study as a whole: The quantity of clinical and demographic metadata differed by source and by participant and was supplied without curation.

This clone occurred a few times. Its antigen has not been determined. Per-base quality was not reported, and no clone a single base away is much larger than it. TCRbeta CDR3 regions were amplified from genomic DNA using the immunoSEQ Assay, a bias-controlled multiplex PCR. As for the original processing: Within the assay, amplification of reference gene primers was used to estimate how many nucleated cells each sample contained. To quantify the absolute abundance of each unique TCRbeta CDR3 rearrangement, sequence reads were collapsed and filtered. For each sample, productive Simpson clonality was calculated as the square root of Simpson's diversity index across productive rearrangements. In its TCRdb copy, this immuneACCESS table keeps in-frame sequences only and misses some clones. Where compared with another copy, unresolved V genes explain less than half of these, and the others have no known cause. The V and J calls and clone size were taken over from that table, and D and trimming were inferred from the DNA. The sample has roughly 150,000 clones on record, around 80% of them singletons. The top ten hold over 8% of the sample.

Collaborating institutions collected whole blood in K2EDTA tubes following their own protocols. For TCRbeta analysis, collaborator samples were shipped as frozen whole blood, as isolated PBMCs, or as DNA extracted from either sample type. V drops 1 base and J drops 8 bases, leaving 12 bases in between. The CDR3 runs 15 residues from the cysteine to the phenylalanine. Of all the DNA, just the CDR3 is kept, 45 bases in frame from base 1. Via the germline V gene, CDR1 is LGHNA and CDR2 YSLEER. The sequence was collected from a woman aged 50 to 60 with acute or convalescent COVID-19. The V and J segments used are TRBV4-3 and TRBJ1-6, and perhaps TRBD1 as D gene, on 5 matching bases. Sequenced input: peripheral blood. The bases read TGCGCCAGCAGCCAAGTCATGGGGCAATATTCACCCCTCCACTTT. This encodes CASSQVMGQYSPLHF.